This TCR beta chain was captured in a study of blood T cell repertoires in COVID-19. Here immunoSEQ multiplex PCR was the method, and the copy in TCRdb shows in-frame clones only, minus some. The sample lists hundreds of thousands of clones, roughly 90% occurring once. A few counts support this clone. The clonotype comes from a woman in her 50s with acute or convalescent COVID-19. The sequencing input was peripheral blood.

The CDR3 reads CASSPEADRNNQPQHF. The CDR3 bases are TGTGCCAGCAGCCCTGAGGCCGACAGGAACAATCAGCCCCAGCATTTT. The chain is built from TRBV7-6 and TRBJ1-5; possible D gene TRBD1, 6 bases. V lost 5 bases and J lost 3, with 17 bases in between. Germline V gene data show CDR1 as SGHVS and CDR2 as FNYEAQ. The CDR3 covers 16 residues. Combining the CDR3 with reference TRBV7-6 and TRBJ1-5 gives the whole variable domain GAGVSQSPRYKVTKRGQDVALRCDPISGHVSLYWYRQALGQGPEFLTYFNYEAQQDKSGLPNDRFSAERPEGSISTLTIQRTEQRDSAMYRCASSPEADRNNQPQHFGDGTRLSIL.